This paragraph reports one TCR beta chain. Antigen unknown. V dropped 0 bases and J dropped 5 bases, with 13 bases sitting between them. CDR3 length equals 15 residues. Per germline, CDR1 SGHVS and CDR2 FQNEAQ. The data were obtained in a study of T cells in Graves' hyperthyroidism and ophthalmopathy. Overall study results and limits: The model predicted ophthalmopathy a median about 6.6 months before onset. Most expanded thyroid clonotypes above 0.001 also appeared in blood.

TCR beta CDR3 regions were amplified from RNA transcripts. First-round RT-PCR with HTBI primers amplified the TCR CDR3 region. Using its own MiXCR run on the multiplex PCR reads, TCRdb lists one record per CDR3 protein. The repertoire holds about 640,000 distinct CDR3 sequences, with around 20% as singletons. The sequenced sample consisted of blood. The source is a man aged 25-45 years with Graves' ophthalmopathy. The chain is built from TRBV7-8 and TRBJ1-1, with D perhaps TRBD1 (6 bases). CDR3 sequence: CASSLAAGARTEAFF. CDR3 nucleotides: TGTGCCAGCAGCTTAGCAGCAGGGGCGCGGACTGAAGCTTTCTTT. The complete variable domain, with remaining parts taken from reference TRBV7-8 and TRBJ1-1, reads GAGVSQSPRYKVAKRGQDVALRCDPISGHVSLFWYQQALGQGPEFLTYFQNEAQLDKSGLPSDRFFAERPEGSVSTLKIQRTQQEDSAVYLCASSLAAGARTEAFFGQGTRLTVV.